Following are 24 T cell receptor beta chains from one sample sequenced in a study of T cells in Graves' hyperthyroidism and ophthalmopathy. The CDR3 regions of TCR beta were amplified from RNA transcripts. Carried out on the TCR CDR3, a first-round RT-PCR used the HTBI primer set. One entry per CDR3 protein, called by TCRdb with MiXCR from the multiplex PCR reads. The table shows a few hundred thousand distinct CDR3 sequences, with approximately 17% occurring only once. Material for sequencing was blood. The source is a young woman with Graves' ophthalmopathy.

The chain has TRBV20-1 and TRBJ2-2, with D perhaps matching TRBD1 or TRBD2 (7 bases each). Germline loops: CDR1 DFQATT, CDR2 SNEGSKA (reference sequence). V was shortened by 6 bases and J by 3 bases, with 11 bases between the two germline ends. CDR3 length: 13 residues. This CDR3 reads CSAQGGDTGELFF. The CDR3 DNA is TGCAGTGCCCAGGGGGGGGACACCGGGGAGCTGTTTTTT.

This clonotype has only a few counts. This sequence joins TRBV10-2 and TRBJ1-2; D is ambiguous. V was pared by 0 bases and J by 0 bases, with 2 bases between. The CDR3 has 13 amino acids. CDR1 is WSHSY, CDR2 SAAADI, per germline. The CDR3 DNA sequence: TGCGCCAGCAGTGAGTCGCCTAACTATGGCTACACCTTC. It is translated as CASSESPNYGYTF.

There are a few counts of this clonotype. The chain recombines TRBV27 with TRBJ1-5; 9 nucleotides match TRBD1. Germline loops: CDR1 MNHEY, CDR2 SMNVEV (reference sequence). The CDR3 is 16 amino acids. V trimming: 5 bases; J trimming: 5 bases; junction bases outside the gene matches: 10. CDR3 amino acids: CASSPLDRGLHQPQHF. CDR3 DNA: TGTGCCAGCAGTCCCCTGGACAGGGGATTGCATCAGCCCCAGCATTTT.

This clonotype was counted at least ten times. CDR3 nucleotides: TGTGCCAGCAGCTCTAGCCCGGGTATCGATTCACCCCTCCACTTT. This codes for CASSSSPGIDSPLHF. The gene calls are TRBV13 and TRBJ1-6; D ambiguous. V shed 4 bases and J shed 8 bases, with 15 bases lying between them. Germline V gene data show CDR1 as PRHDT and CDR2 as FYEKMQ (reference sequence). CDR3 length equals 15 residues.

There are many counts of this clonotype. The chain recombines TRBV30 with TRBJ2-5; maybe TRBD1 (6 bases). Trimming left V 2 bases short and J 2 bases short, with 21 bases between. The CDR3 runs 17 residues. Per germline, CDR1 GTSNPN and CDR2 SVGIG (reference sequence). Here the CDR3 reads CAWSTYHRDTGQETQYF. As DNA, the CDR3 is TGTGCCTGGAGTACCTATCACCGGGACACGGGGCAAGAGACCCAGTACTTC.

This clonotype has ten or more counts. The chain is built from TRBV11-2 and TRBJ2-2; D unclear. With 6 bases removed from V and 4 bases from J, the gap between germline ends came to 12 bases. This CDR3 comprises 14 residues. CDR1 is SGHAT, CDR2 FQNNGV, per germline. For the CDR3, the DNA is TGTGCCAGCAGGTTACCGACGGGCACCGGGGAGCTGTTTTTT. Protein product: CASRLPTGTGELFF.

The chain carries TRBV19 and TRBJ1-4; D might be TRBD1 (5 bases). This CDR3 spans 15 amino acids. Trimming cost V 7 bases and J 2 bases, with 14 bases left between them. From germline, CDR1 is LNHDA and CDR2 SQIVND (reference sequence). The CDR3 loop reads CASTVQGWTNEKLFF. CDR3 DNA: TGTGCCAGTACGGTCCAGGGTTGGACTAATGAAAAACTGTTTTTT.

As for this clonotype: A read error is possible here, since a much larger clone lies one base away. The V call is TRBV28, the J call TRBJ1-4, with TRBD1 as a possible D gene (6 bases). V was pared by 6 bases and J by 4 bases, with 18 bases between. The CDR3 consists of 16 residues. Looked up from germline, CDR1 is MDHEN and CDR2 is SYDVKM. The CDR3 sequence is CASSSIRTVLNEKLFF. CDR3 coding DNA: TGTGCCAGCAGCTCTATAAGGACAGTCCTTAATGAAAAACTGTTTTTT.

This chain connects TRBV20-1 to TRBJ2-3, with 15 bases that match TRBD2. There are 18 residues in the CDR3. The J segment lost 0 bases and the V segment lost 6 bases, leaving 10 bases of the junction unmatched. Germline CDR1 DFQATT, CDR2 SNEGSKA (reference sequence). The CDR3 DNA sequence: TGCAGTGCGGGTGGACTAGCGGGGGGGTATTTAAGCACAGATACGCAGTATTTT. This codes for CSAGGLAGGYLSTDTQYF.

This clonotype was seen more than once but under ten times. The CDR3 sequence is CASNSIPGQDFYEQYF. The CDR3 nucleotides are TGTGCCAGCAATTCCATACCGGGACAGGACTTCTACGAGCAGTACTTC. V usage is TRBV6-9 and J usage is TRBJ2-7; 8 bases are shared with TRBD1. V was pared by 7 bases and J by 3 bases, with 14 bases of the junction left unmatched. The CDR3 spans 16 residues. CDR1 is MNHGY, CDR2 SVAAGI, per germline.

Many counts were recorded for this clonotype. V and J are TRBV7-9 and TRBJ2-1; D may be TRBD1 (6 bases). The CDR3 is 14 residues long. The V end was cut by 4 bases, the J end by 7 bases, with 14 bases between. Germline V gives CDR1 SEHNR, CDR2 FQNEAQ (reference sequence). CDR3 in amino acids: CASSWTALRNEQFF. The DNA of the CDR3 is TGTGCCAGCAGCTGGACAGCCCTACGAAATGAGCAGTTCTTC.

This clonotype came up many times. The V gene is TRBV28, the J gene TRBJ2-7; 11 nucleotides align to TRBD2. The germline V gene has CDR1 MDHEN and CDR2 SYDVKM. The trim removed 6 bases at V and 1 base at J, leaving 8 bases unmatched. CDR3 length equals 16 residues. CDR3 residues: CASRGSSGGGSYEQYF. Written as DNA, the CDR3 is TGTGCCAGCAGAGGTAGTAGCGGGGGGGGTTCCTACGAGCAGTACTTC.

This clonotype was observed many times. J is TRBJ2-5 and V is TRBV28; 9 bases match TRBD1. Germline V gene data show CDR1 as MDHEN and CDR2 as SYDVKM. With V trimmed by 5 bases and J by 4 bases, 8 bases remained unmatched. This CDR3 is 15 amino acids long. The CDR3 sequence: CASSGSGQGGETQYF. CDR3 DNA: TGTGCCAGCAGTGGCTCGGGACAGGGAGGAGAGACCCAGTACTTC.

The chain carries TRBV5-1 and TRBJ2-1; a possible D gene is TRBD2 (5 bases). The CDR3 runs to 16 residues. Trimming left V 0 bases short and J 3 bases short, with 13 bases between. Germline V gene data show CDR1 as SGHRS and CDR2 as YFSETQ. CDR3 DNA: TGCGCCAGCAGCTTGGGAACTAGTCCCAACTACAATGAGCAGTTCTTC. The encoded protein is CASSLGTSPNYNEQFF.

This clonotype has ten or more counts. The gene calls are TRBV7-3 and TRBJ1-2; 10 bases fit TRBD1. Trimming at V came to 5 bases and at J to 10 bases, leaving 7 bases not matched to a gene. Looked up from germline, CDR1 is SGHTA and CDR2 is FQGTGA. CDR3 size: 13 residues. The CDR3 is CASSTGQGIDYTF. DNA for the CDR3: TGTGCCAGCAGCACGGGACAGGGGATCGACTACACCTTC.

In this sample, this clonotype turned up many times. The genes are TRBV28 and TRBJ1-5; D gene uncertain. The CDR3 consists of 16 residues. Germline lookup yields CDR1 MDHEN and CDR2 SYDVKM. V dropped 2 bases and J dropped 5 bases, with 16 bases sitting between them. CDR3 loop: CASSLGLRRDHQPQHF. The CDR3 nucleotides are TGTGCCAGCAGTTTAGGGTTGAGGAGGGATCATCAGCCCCAGCATTTT.

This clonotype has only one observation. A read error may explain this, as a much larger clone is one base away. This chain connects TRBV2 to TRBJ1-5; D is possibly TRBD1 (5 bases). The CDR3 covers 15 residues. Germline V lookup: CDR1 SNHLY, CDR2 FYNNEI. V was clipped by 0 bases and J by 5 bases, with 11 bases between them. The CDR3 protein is CASSEAGLGDQPQHF. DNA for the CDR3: TGTGCCAGCAGTGAAGCTGGGCTAGGGGATCAGCCCCAGCATTTT.

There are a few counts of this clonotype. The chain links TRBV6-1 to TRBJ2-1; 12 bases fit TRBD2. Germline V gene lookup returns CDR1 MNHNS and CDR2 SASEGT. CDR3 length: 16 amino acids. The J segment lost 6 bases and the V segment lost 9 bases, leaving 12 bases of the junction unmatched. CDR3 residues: CARTRLAGDSGNEQFF. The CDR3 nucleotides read TGTGCCAGGACGAGACTAGCGGGAGATAGCGGCAATGAGCAGTTCTTC.

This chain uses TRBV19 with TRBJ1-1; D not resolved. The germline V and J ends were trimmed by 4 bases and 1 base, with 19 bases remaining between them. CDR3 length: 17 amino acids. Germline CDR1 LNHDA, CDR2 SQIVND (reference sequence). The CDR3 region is CASSTRRRAGRNTEAFF. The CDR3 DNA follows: TGTGCCAGTAGTACCCGGCGGCGGGCCGGCAGGAACACTGAAGCTTTCTTT. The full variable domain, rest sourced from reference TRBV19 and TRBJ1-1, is DGGITQSPKYLFRKEGQNVTLSCEQNLNHDAMYWYRQDPGQGLRLIYYSQIVNDFQKGDIAEGYSVSREKKESFPLTVTSAQKNPTAFYLCASSTRRRAGRNTEAFFGQGTRLTVV.

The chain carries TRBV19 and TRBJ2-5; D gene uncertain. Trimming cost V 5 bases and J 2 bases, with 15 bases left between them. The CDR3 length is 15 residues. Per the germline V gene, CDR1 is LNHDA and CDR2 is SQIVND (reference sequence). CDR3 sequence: CASSALKAAQETQYF. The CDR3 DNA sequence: TGTGCCAGTAGTGCCCTCAAGGCGGCTCAAGAGACCCAGTACTTC.

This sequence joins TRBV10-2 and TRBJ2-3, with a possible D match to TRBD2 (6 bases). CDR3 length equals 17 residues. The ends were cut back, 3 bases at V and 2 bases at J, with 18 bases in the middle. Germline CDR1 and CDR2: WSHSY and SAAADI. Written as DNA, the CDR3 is TGCGCCAGCAGTGAAATATTGCGGGGATTCACCACAGATACGCAGTATTTT. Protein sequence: CASSEILRGFTTDTQYF.

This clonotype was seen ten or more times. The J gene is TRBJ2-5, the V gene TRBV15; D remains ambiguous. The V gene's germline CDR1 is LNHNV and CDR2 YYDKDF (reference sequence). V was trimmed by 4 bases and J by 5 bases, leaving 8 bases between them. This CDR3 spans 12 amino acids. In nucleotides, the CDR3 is TGTGCCACCAGCAAACTAAGGGAGACCCAGTACTTC. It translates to CATSKLRETQYF.

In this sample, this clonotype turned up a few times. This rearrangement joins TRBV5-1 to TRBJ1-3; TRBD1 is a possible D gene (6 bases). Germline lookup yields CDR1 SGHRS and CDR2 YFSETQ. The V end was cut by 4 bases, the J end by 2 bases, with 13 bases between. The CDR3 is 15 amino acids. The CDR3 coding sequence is TGCGCCAGCAGCCCTACAACAGGGCCTGGAAACACCATATATTTT. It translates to CASSPTTGPGNTIYF.

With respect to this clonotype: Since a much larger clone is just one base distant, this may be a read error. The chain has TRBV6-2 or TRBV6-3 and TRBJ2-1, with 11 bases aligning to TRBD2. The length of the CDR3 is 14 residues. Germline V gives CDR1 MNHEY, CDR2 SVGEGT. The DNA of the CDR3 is TGTGCCAGCAGGCGTAGCGGGAGGGCCAATGAGCGGTTCTTC. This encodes CASRRSGRANERFF.